This TCR beta chain was recovered during a study of T-cell reconstitution after alpha-beta-depleted transplantation in children. Study-level findings and limits: At around two months after transplant, the alpha-beta T cells were reportedly derived from several hundred expanded clones that came from non-depleted graft cells. Counts and diversity of T cells one year after transplant came mostly from newly produced T cells.

Trimming shortened V by 5 bases and J by 12 bases, and 12 bases separated the two germline ends. The CDR3 runs to 11 residues. Germline V gives CDR1 MNHEY, CDR2 SVGAGI. A word on this clonotype: The antigen is not known.

During its preparation, the TCRbeta library received unique molecular identifiers. MiXCR was run by TCRdb on the PCR reads, yielding one entry per CDR3 protein. The sample has about 980,000 distinct CDR3 sequences; less than 30% are singletons. J is TRBJ2-3 and V is TRBV6-5; D call uncertain. The source was PBMCs, mostly from graft donor cells, collected 360 days after TCRalphabeta/CD19-depleted stem cell transplant. This sequence originates from a boy under two years old who had a stem cell transplant for SCID, so the T cells may come from the graft donor. The CDR3, as DNA: TGTGCCAGCAGTCATCTCCTAGTTCAGTATTTT. Protein sequence: CASSHLLVQYF.